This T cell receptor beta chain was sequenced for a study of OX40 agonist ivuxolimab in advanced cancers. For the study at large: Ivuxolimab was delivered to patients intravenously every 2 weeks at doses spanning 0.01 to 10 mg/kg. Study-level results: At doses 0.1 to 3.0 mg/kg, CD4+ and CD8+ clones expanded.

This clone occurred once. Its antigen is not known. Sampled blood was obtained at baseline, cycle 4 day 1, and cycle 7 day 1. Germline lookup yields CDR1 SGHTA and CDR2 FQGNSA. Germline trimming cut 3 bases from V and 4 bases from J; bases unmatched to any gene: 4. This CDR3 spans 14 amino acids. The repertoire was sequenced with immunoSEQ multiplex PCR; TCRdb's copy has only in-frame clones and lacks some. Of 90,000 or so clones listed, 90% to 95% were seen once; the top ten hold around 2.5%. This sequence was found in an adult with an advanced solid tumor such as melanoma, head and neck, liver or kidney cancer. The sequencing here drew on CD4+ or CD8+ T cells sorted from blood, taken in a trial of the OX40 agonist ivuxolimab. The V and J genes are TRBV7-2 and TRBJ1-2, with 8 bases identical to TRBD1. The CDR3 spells CASSLRDRSYGYTF. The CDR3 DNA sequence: TGTGCCAGCAGCTTGCGGGACAGGTCCTATGGCTACACCTTC.